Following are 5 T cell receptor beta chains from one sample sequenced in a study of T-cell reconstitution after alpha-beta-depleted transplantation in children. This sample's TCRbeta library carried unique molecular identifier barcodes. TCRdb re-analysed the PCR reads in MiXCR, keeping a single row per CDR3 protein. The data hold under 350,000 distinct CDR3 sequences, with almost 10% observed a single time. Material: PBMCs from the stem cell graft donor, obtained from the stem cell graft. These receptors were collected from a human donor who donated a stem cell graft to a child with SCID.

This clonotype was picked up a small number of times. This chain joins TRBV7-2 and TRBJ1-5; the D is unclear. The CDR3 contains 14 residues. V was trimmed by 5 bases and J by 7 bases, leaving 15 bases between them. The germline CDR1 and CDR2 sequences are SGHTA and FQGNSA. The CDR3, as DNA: TGTGCCAGCAGCCGGACTTTGGGGAAACAGCCCCAGCATTTT. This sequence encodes CASSRTLGKQPQHF.

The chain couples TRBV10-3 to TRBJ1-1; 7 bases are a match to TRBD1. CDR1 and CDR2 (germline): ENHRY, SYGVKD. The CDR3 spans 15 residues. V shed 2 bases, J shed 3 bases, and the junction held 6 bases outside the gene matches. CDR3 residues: CAISEQGGEHTEAFF. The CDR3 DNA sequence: TGTGCCATCAGTGAGCAGGGGGGTGAGCACACTGAAGCTTTCTTT.

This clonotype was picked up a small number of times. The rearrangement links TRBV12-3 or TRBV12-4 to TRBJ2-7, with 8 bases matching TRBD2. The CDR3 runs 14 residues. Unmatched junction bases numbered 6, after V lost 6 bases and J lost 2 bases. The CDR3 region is CASSLWRGAYEQYF. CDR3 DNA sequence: TGTGCCAGCAGCCTTTGGCGGGGGGCCTACGAGCAGTACTTC.

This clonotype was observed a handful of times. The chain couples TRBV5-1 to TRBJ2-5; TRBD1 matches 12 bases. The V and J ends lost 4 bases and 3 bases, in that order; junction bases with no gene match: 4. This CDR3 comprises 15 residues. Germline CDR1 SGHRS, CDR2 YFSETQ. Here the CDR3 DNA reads TGCGCCAGCAGCCCCGGGACAGGGGGCGAAGAGACCCAGTACTTC. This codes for CASSPGTGGEETQYF.

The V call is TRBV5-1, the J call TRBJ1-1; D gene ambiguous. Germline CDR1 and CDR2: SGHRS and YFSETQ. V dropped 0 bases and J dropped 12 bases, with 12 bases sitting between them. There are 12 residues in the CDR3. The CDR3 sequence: CASSLGPSDPFF. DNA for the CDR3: TGCGCCAGCAGCTTGGGGCCGTCTGACCCTTTCTTT.